The 19 T cell receptor beta chains presented below share a single source sample, sequenced in a study of Graves' ophthalmopathy and Graves' hyperthyroidism. The authors amplified TCR beta CDR3 regions, and they did so from RNA transcripts for repertoire sequencing. An initial RT-PCR round employing HTBI primers preceded a second-round multiplex PCR. TCRdb re-derived calls from the multiplex PCR reads in MiXCR, one entry per CDR3 protein. This table holds 680,000 or so distinct CDR3 sequences, 22% found once. What was sequenced was peripheral blood. The receptors come from a woman under 30 with stable Graves' hyperthyroidism. Some clones in this sample may be carry-over from other donors' samples.

The table lists this clonotype with many counts. The rearrangement uses TRBV6-1 and TRBJ2-4, with D possibly being TRBD1 (5 bases). V was shortened by 4 bases and J by 0 bases, with 16 bases between the two germline ends. The germline V gene has CDR1 MNHNS and CDR2 SASEGT. The CDR3 loop spans 17 amino acids. CDR3 sequence reads: CASSGTGQLLAKNIQYF. The CDR3 region has the DNA TGTGCCAGCAGTGGGACCGGACAACTACTAGCCAAAAACATTCAGTACTTC.

This clonotype was detected many times. The chain combines TRBV6-6 with TRBJ1-5; 11 bases line up with TRBD1. CDR3 length: 19 residues. Germline lookup yields CDR1 MNHNY and CDR2 SVGAGI (reference sequence). With 5 bases clipped from V and 4 bases from J, the junction kept 16 bases outside the gene matches. CDR3 sequence: CASSRRTGGAGPYNQPQHF. In DNA form, the CDR3 reads TGTGCCAGCAGTCGGCGGACAGGGGGCGCGGGGCCCTATAATCAGCCCCAGCATTTT.

CDR3 protein: CASLGQHNQPQHF. For the CDR3, the DNA is TGTGCCAGCCTTGGACAGCACAATCAGCCCCAGCATTTT. V and J are TRBV6-2 or TRBV6-3 and TRBJ1-5, with D maybe TRBD1 (6 bases). This CDR3 has 13 amino acids. V was trimmed by 8 bases and J by 3 bases, leaving 11 bases between them. Germline-derived CDR1 and CDR2 are MNHEY and SVGEGT.

This clonotype has a handful of counts. The chain links TRBV3-1 to TRBJ2-7; D is perhaps TRBD1 (5 bases). V gave up 2 bases and J gave up 5 bases, with 13 bases separating them. The germline gives CDR1 LGHDT, CDR2 YNNKEL (reference sequence). The CDR3 length is 14 residues. The CDR3 loop reads CASSQRARVDEQYF. For the CDR3, the DNA is TGTGCCAGCAGCCAAAGGGCCAGGGTCGACGAGCAGTACTTC.

This clonotype came up a few times. The chain is built from TRBV30 and TRBJ1-1, with D unresolved. V lost 3 bases and J 5 bases, leaving 7 bases between the germline ends. CDR1 is GTSNPN and CDR2 is SVGIG in the germline V gene (reference sequence). The CDR3 runs 11 residues. The CDR3 bases are TGTGCCTGGAGACCTGGAACTGAAGCTTTCTTT. This encodes CAWRPGTEAFF.

This clonotype was counted at least ten times. The chain has TRBV20-1 and TRBJ1-1, with 10 positions matching TRBD1. The junction had 8 bases not matched to a gene; V was cut back by 3 bases and J by 4 bases. The CDR3 consists of 15 residues. The germline CDR1 and CDR2 sequences are DFQATT and SNEGSKA (reference sequence). The CDR3 reads CSARGTGDPSTEAFF. DNA of the CDR3: TGCAGTGCTAGGGGGACAGGGGACCCGAGCACTGAAGCTTTCTTT.

This clonotype has ten or more counts. The gene calls are TRBV12-3 or TRBV12-4 and TRBJ1-5; the D gene is possibly TRBD1 (5 bases). Deletions cut 3 bases from V and 3 bases from J, with 9 bases between. The CDR3 has 14 residues. This CDR3 reads CASSFGGNNQPQHF. The CDR3 nucleotides read TGTGCCAGCAGTTTCGGGGGTAACAATCAGCCCCAGCATTTT.

The rearrangement uses TRBV9 and TRBJ1-4; D ambiguous. V was pared by 2 bases and J by 1 base, with 18 bases between. CDR3 size: 18 residues. The germline V gene encodes CDR1 SGDLS and CDR2 YYNGEE. The CDR3 DNA reads as TGTGCCAGCAGCGTGAGGGCTTTCAGACGCCGAACTAATGAAAAACTGTTTTTT. It codes for CASSVRAFRRRTNEKLFF.

Many counts were recorded for this clonotype. The rearrangement uses TRBV4-1 and TRBJ1-1, with D possibly TRBD1 on 6 matching bases. Trimming shortened V by 3 bases and J by 1 base, and 12 bases separated the two germline ends. Germline lookup yields CDR1 MGHRA and CDR2 YSYEKL. This CDR3 spans 15 amino acids. CDR3 nucleotide sequence: TGCGCCAGCAGCCATAGACCACAGGGGAACACTGAAGCTTTCTTT. Translated, it gives CASSHRPQGNTEAFF.

This clonotype has just a few counts. The chain has TRBV20-1 and TRBJ2-6, with D unresolved. CDR1 DFQATT and CDR2 SNEGSKA come from the germline V gene (reference sequence). CDR3 size: 15 residues. The V end lost 0 bases, the J end lost 0 bases, and 6 bases lay between the germline ends. CDR3 sequence (DNA): TGCAGTGCTAGAGATAAATCCTCTGGGGCCAACGTCCTGACTTTC. Its protein product is CSARDKSSGANVLTF.

This clonotype was seen repeatedly, ten times or more. The J gene is TRBJ1-1, the V gene TRBV12-3 or TRBV12-4, with D tentatively TRBD1 (5 bases). The CDR3 runs 13 residues. The V gene lost 1 base and the J gene lost 3 bases, with 6 bases spanning the gap. The CDR3 coding sequence is TGTGCCAGCAGTTTAGACAGGTACACTGAAGCTTTCTTT. Its translation is CASSLDRYTEAFF.

The chain joins TRBV6-1 to TRBJ2-7, with D perhaps matching TRBD2 (6 bases). The germline V gene has CDR1 MNHNS and CDR2 SASEGT. The CDR3 runs 16 residues. V was trimmed by 9 bases and J by 1 base, leaving 22 bases between them. This chain's CDR3 is CASRQGGLPRSYEQYF. The CDR3 bases are TGTGCCAGTAGGCAGGGAGGCTTGCCCCGGTCCTACGAGCAGTACTTC.

This clonotype has only a few counts. CDR3 in DNA: TGTGCCAGCAGTTATGGACAGGGGGTCCAAGAGACCCAGTACTTC. Encoded protein: CASSYGQGVQETQYF. The chain combines TRBV2 with TRBJ2-5; 10 bases agree with TRBD1. Unmatched junction bases numbered 4, after V lost 5 bases and J lost 1 base. Germline lookup yields CDR1 SNHLY and CDR2 FYNNEI. The CDR3 covers 15 residues.

This clonotype was counted ten times or more. The chain has TRBV6-2 or TRBV6-3 and TRBJ1-2; a possible D gene is TRBD1 (6 bases). Germline CDR1 reads MNHEY; CDR2 reads SVGEGT. V gave up 6 bases and J gave up 3 bases, with 11 bases separating them. The CDR3 extends over 13 amino acids. The CDR3 DNA reads TGTGCCAGCAGGTACAGGGATGACTATGGCTACACCTTC. It translates to CASRYRDDYGYTF.

This clonotype was picked up many times. This chain links TRBV9 with TRBJ2-2, with 10 bases fitting TRBD2. CDR3 length: 16 amino acids. V gave up 4 bases and J gave up 1 base; unmatched junction bases: 4. The V gene's germline CDR1 is SGDLS and CDR2 YYNGEE. CDR3 coding DNA: TGTGCCAGCAGCCCCCGGACTAGCGGGAACACCGGGGAGCTGTTTTTT. It codes for CASSPRTSGNTGELFF.

This clonotype appeared many times. The chain employs TRBV6-1 and TRBJ1-1; D might be TRBD1 (5 bases). V lost 6 bases to trimming and J lost 4 bases, with 21 bases between them. CDR3 length: 16 amino acids. Germline CDR1 and CDR2: MNHNS and SASEGT. For the CDR3, the DNA is TGTGCCAGCAGGGGGGGGACCACCCTCGGGCGCACTGAAGCTTTCTTT. Translation: CASRGGTTLGRTEAFF.

The genes are TRBV4-1 and TRBJ2-7; the match to TRBD2 covers 9 bases. The CDR3 is made up of 17 amino acids. The germline CDR1 and CDR2 sequences are MGHRA and YSYEKL. Losses at the gene ends were 2 bases for V and 3 bases for J; bases not matched to a gene: 11. The CDR3 DNA is TGCGCCAGCAGCCAAATCATTAGCGGGAGTCCGAGCTACGAGCAGTACTTC. Its protein product is CASSQIISGSPSYEQYF.

Many counts were recorded for this clonotype. The chain has TRBV12-3 or TRBV12-4 and TRBJ2-7, with 8 bases matching TRBD1. The CDR3 runs to 14 residues. V shed 5 bases, J shed 6 bases, and the junction held 9 bases outside the gene matches. The CDR3 sequence is CASSKDRVTGEQYF. The CDR3 DNA reads TGTGCCAGCAGTAAGGACAGGGTAACTGGCGAGCAGTACTTC.

Many counts were recorded for this clonotype. The V gene is TRBV25-1, the J gene TRBJ1-5; 9 bases line up with TRBD1. CDR3 length: 19 amino acids. V gave up 6 bases and J gave up 2 bases; unmatched junction bases: 17. Looked up from germline, CDR1 is MGHDK and CDR2 is SYGVNS. The chain's CDR3 is CASSATQGADEVGNQPQHF. For the CDR3, the DNA is TGTGCCAGCAGCGCGACACAGGGGGCGGATGAGGTGGGCAATCAGCCCCAGCATTTT. The variable domain in full, with the rest retrieved from reference TRBV25-1 and TRBJ1-5, is EADIYQTPRYLVIGTGKKITLECSQTMGHDKMYWYQQDPGMELHLIHYSYGVNSTEKGDLSSESTVSRIRTEHFPLTLESARPSHTSQYLCASSATQGADEVGNQPQHFGDGTRLSIL.